This TCR beta chain stems from a study of PD-L1 blockade in urothelial cancer. As for the study in general: Males with bladder-origin urothelial cancer made up about nine tenths of the roughly 29 patients. Blood analyses occurred 3 weeks (second dose) and 6 weeks post treatment start.

The CDR3 is 19 residues long. CDR1 is WSHSY, CDR2 SAAADI, per germline. Trimming removed 1 base from V and 2 bases from J; junction bases left unmatched: 13. Time point specified: peripheral blood 6 weeks after treatment start. PCRs were each spiked with synthetic TCR analog templates. Clones were sequenced by immunoSEQ multiplex PCR, and TCRdb holds only the in-frame ones, with some missing. Of nearly 50,000 clones listed, 70% to 90% were seen once; the top ten hold 1.9%. The chain recombines TRBV10-2 with TRBJ2-4; 8 bases agree with TRBD2. This TCR derives from a man in his fifties with urothelial cancer. The specimen was PBMCs, collected around atezolizumab (anti-PD-L1) treatment. The CDR3 loop is CASSEWGAQVAGSKNIQYF. As DNA, the CDR3 is TGCGCCAGCAGTGAGTGGGGGGCGCAAGTAGCGGGGTCCAAAAACATTCAGTACTTC.